This T cell receptor beta chain was sequenced in a study of metastatic and nonmetastatic thyroid tumors. The V gene's germline CDR1 is MNHNS and CDR2 SASEGT. This CDR3 has 15 amino acids. V lost 6 bases, J lost 9 bases, and 15 bases stayed unmatched. Prior to thyroid surgery, none of the patients had received any treatment. This clone was seen repeatedly, ten times or more. Using MiXCR, TCRdb reanalyzed the PCR reads. The table records 65,000 to 70,000 clones, approximately 14% of them present only once. V usage is TRBV6-1 and J usage is TRBJ2-5; 8 nucleotides line up with TRBD2. Sequenced: blood. The TCR was taken from a male donor with papillary thyroid cancer or a benign thyroid nodule (not recorded which). Some clones in this sample may be carry-over from other donors' samples. CDR3 residues: CASSPLTSVVGAQYF. The CDR3 DNA reads as TGTGCCAGCAGCCCACTGACTAGCGTAGTGGGGGCCCAGTACTTC.